This TCR beta chain was profiled in a study of cytomegalovirus exposure and HLA in healthy donors. About the study: A later analysis reported the 100 to 150 validation repertoires used the same platform as the approximately 660 first-cohort repertoires.

On this clone itself: Its antigen is unidentified.

Study-level findings and limits: A list of 150 or so TCR beta chains associated with cytomegalovirus was given. Reported performance of the classifier showed diagnosis of cytomegalovirus status with high specificity and sensitivity. Rare TCR sequences predominated, though certain public TCRs were found in many donors.

Deletions cut 3 bases from V and 9 bases from J, with 27 bases between. This CDR3 is built from 19 residues. Germline V gene data show CDR1 as KGHSH and CDR2 as LQKENI. Here immunoSEQ multiplex PCR was the method, and the copy in TCRdb shows in-frame clones only, minus some. The data contain 71,000 or so clones, over 90% of them singletons. Material for sequencing was PBMCs. This rearrangement joins TRBV18 to TRBJ2-6; a weak D match, TRBD1 (6 bases). The sequence came from a woman between 18 and 30 years old in good health and CMV-seronegative. As DNA, the CDR3 is TGTGCCAGCTCACCTTACCGCGGGCAGGGGATCCCTGGCGGCAACGTCCTGACTTTC. Encoded protein: CASSPYRGQGIPGGNVLTF.